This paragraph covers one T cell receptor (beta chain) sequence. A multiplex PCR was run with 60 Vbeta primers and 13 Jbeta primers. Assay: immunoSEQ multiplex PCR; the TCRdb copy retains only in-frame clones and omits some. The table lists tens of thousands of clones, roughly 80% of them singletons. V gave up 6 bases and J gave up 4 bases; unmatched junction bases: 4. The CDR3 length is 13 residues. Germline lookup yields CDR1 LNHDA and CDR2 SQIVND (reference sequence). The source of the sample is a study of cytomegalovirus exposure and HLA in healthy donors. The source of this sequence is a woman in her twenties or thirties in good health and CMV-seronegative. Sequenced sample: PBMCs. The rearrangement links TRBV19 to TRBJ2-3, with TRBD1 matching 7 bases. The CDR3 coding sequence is TGTGCCAGTAGCCGAGGGACAGCAGATACGCAGTATTTT. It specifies CASSRGTADTQYF.